These 11 T cell receptor beta chains share one sample of origin, sequenced in a study of blood T cell repertoires in COVID-19. The repertoire was sequenced with immunoSEQ multiplex PCR; TCRdb's copy has only in-frame clones and lacks some. Here the sample spans just over 250,000 clones, about 91% being singletons. The sequencing sample was made of peripheral blood. The receptors were sampled from a person between 18 and 35 years old with COVID-19, enrolled during active disease.

To note about this clone: At the DNA level, this CDR3 is encoded by other sequences in the same sample as well. The V gene is TRBV19, the J gene TRBJ1-1, with D unresolved. V was cut by 1 base and J by 1 base, with 7 bases left in between. Germline CDR1 and CDR2: LNHDA and SQIVND (reference sequence). The CDR3 runs to 14 residues. CDR3 amino acids: CASSIGHPNTEAFF. The CDR3 nucleotides are TGTGCCAGTAGTATAGGACACCCGAACACTGAAGCTTTCTTT.

The chain carries TRBV2 and TRBJ1-5, with 10 bases fitting TRBD1. The CDR3 covers 18 residues. Germline trimming cut 3 bases from V and 1 base from J; bases unmatched to any gene: 9. Germline loops: CDR1 SNHLY, CDR2 FYNNEI. The CDR3 coding sequence is TGTGCCAGCAGTGACGCCGGGACAGGGGTCGGGAGCAATCAGCCCCAGCATTTT. This encodes CASSDAGTGVGSNQPQHF.

The gene calls are TRBV7-8 and TRBJ2-7; TRBD2 is a possible D gene (7 bases). The CDR3 has 15 residues. V was pared by 5 bases and J by 1 base, with 15 bases between. Germline CDR1 reads SGHVS; CDR2 reads FQNEAQ. As DNA, the CDR3 is TGTGCCAGCAGCCTCAGGGGAGGGCGGTCCTACGAGCAGTACTTC. Protein product: CASSLRGGRSYEQYF.

The genes are TRBV3-1 (or the pseudogene TRBV3-2) and TRBJ1-2; D possibly corresponds to TRBD1 (6 bases). This CDR3 comprises 14 residues. Trimming cost V 4 bases and J 7 bases, with 16 bases left between them. The germline V gene encodes CDR1 LGHDT and CDR2 YNNKEL (reference sequence). CDR3 amino acids: CASSRQGIPLGYTF. The DNA for the CDR3 is TGTGCCAGCAGCCGCCAGGGGATTCCTCTTGGCTACACCTTC.

Of note for this clone: A read error may produce the germline difference seen at one junction end. The chain uses TRBV7-8 and TRBJ2-3; 8 nucleotides line up with TRBD2. CDR3 size: 14 residues. In germline, CDR1 is SGHVS, CDR2 FQNEAQ. The CDR3 DNA is TGTGCCAGCAGCGTAGCGGGACTCACAGATACGCAGTATTTT. Its protein is CASSVAGLTDTQYF.

The chain has TRBV6-6 and TRBJ2-7, with D possibly matching TRBD2 (5 bases). The CDR3 consists of 15 residues. The V and J ends lost 0 bases and 1 base respectively, with 10 bases between them. The V gene's germline CDR1 is MNHNY and CDR2 SVGAGI (reference sequence). The CDR3 loop is CASSYSRERSYEQYF. CDR3 DNA: TGTGCCAGCAGTTACTCGAGGGAGAGATCCTACGAGCAGTACTTC.

The J gene is TRBJ2-7, the V gene TRBV5-6; D is possibly TRBD1 (5 bases). V was clipped by 1 base and J by 4 bases, with 12 bases between them. CDR1 and CDR2 (germline): SGHDT, YYEEEE. The CDR3 is 14 residues long. The CDR3 region has the DNA TGTGCCAGCAGCTTGACCCAGGGATATTACGAGCAGTACTTC. Translating gives CASSLTQGYYEQYF.

V is TRBV28 and J is TRBJ2-7; D is perhaps TRBD2 (5 bases). The CDR3 consists of 16 residues. Per the germline V gene, CDR1 is MDHEN and CDR2 is SYDVKM. Trimming stripped 6 bases from V and 4 bases from J, with 22 bases between. The CDR3 coding sequence is TGTGCCAGCAGCCGAGGCTCCGGACTGAGTGTTTACGAGCAGTACTTC. Translated: CASSRGSGLSVYEQYF.

The chain uses TRBV13 and TRBJ1-5; D is ambiguous. This CDR3 has 12 amino acids. The germline V gene encodes CDR1 PRHDT and CDR2 FYEKMQ (reference sequence). Between the trimmed V and J ends, which lost 0 bases and 7 bases, there was a span of 4 bases. CDR3: CASSLGRQPQHF. The DNA of the CDR3 is TGTGCCAGCAGCTTAGGCAGACAGCCCCAGCATTTT.

This rearrangement joins TRBV12-5 to TRBJ1-1; D might be TRBD1 (6 bases). Trimming removed 6 bases from V and 4 bases from J, with 15 bases in between. This CDR3 is 14 amino acids long. Germline V gives CDR1 LGHNT, CDR2 FRNRAP. CDR3 in amino acids: CASGVGGAITEAFF. The CDR3, as DNA: TGTGCTAGTGGGGTCGGGGGGGCAATCACTGAAGCTTTCTTT.

The chain is built from TRBV9 and TRBJ1-4; D is unclear. Trimming removed 3 bases from V and 5 bases from J, with 11 bases in between. Germline assignment: CDR1 SGDLS and CDR2 YYNGEE. This CDR3 region has 14 residues. The CDR3 region has the DNA TGTGCCAGCAGCGCTTTTGTGGGCAATGAAAAACTGTTTTTT. It translates to CASSAFVGNEKLFF.